This record covers a single T cell receptor beta chain. Its target is unknown. These data are taken from a study of CD8 T cells in Susac syndrome. Reverse transcription used roughly 0.45 to 1 ug RNA and random hexamers. TCRdb reprocessed the immunoSEQ multiplex PCR reads with MiXCR, giving one entry per CDR3 protein. The table includes 150,000 to 200,000 distinct CDR3 sequences, approximately 94% detected once. Study-wide findings and caveats: The authors acknowledged that their TCR sequencing and HLA analysis involved a relatively small number of individuals.

CDR1 and CDR2 (germline): DFQATT, SNEGSKA (reference sequence). The CDR3 covers 16 residues. The V end lost 6 bases, the J end lost 0 bases, and 18 bases lay between the germline ends. The source of this sequence is a human donor with multiple sclerosis. This chain uses TRBV20-1 with TRBJ1-3; no reliable D call. Sequencing input: CD4+ T cells from PBMCs. For the CDR3, the DNA is TGCAGTGCAACTAGAGATAGGCAGCTCTCTGGAAACACCATATATTTT. Its protein is CSATRDRQLSGNTIYF.